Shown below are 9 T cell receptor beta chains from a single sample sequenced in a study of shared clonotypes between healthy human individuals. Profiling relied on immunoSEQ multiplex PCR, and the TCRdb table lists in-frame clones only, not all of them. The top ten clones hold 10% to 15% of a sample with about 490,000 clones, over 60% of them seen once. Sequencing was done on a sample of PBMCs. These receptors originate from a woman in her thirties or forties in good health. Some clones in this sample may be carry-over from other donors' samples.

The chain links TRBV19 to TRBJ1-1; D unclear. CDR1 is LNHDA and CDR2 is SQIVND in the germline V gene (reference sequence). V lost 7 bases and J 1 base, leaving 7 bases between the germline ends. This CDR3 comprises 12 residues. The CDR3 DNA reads TGTGCCAGTATCCTCGGGAACACTGAAGCTTTCTTT. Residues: CASILGNTEAFF.

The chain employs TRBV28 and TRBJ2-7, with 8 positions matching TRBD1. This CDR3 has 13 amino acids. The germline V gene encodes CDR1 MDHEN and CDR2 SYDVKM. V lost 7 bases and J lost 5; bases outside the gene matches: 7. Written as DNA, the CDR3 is TGTGCCAGCATTGGCAGGGGGCTAGACGAGCAGTACTTC. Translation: CASIGRGLDEQYF. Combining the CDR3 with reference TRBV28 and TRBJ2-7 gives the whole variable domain DVKVTQSSRYLVKRTGEKVFLECVQDMDHENMFWYRQDPGLGLRLIYFSYDVKMKEKGDIPEGYSVSREKKERFSLILESASTNQTSMYLCASIGRGLDEQYFGPGTRLTVT.

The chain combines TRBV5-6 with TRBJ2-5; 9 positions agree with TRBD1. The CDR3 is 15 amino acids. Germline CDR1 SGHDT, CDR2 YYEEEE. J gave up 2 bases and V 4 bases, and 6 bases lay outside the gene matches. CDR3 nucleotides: TGTGCCAGCAGCCCTGGGACAGGGAGGCAAGAGACCCAGTACTTC. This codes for CASSPGTGRQETQYF.

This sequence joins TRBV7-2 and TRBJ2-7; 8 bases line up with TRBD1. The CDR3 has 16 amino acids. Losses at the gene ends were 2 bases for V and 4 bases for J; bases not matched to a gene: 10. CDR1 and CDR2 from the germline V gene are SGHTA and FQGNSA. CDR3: CASSLWVTGAEYEQYF. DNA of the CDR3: TGTGCCAGCAGCTTATGGGTGACAGGGGCAGAATACGAGCAGTACTTC.

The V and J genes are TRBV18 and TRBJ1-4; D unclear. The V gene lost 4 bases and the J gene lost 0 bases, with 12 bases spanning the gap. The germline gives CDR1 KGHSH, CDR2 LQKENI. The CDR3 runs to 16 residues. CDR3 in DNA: TGTGCCAGCTCACTTCAGACGTACGCAACTAATGAAAAACTGTTTTTT. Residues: CASSLQTYATNEKLFF. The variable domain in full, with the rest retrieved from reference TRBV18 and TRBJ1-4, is NAGVMQNPRHLVRRRGQEARLRCSPMKGHSHVYWYRQLPEEGLKFMVYLQKENIIDESGMPKERFSAEFPKEGPSILRIQQVVRGDSAAYFCASSLQTYATNEKLFFGSGTQLSVL.

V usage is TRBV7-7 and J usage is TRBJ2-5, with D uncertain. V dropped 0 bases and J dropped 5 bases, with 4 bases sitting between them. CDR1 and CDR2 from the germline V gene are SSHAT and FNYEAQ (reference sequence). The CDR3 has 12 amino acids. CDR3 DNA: TGTGCCAGCAGCTTAGCGATCGAGACCCAGTACTTC. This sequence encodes CASSLAIETQYF.

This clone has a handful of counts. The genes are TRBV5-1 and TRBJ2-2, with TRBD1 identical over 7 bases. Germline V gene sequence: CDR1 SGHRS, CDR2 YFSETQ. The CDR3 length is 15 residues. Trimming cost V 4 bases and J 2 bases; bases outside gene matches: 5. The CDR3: CASSGRDSNTGELFF. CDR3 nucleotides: TGCGCCAGCAGCGGACGGGACAGCAACACCGGGGAGCTGTTTTTT.

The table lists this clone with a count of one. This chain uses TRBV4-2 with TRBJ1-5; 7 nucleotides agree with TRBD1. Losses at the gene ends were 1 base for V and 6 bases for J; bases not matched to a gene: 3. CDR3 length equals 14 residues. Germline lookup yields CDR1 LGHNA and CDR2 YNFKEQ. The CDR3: CASSQGQGSQPQHF. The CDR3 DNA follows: TGTGCCAGCAGCCAAGGACAGGGAAGTCAGCCCCAGCATTTT.

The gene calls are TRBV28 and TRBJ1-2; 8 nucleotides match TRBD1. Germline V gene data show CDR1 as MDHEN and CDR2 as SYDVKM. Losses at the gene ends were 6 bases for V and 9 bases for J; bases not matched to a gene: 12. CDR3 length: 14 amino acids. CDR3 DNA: TGTGCCAGCAGACCAGGGGGCGCGGGGCAGCGCTACACCTTC. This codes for CASRPGGAGQRYTF.